These 20 T cell receptor beta chains were all obtained from the same sample, sequenced in a study of T-cell memory formation after mild COVID-19. TCRdb re-called the 5' RACE reads with MiXCR, one entry per CDR3 protein. The data show about 49,000 distinct CDR3 sequences, with about 7.3% seen just once and approximately 1.4% held by the top ten. The source material was PBMCs or a T cell subset sorted from them (not recorded which). Receptor source: a man between 18 and 35 years old who had mild COVID-19 (a few samples of this study predate the infection). Cell type and time point are not known.

This clonotype was found a few times. This rearrangement joins TRBV28 to TRBJ2-7; 7 bases align to TRBD1. V gave up 5 bases and J gave up 3 bases; unmatched junction bases: 1. The CDR3 extends over 12 amino acids. Germline CDR1 reads MDHEN; CDR2 reads SYDVKM. The CDR3: CASSTGDYEQYV. The CDR3 coding sequence is TGTGCCAGCAGTACAGGGGACTACGAGCAGTACGTC.

This clonotype was observed a few times. This chain links TRBV7-2 with TRBJ2-3; either TRBD1 or TRBD2 may supply D (5 bases each). CDR1 is SGHTA and CDR2 is FQGNSA in the germline V gene. The V gene lost 7 bases and the J gene lost 1 base, with 15 bases spanning the gap. CDR3 length: 15 residues. The CDR3 here is CASTEVGARTDTQYF. The CDR3 nucleotides read TGTGCCAGCACTGAGGTCGGGGCCCGCACAGATACGCAGTATTTT.

The rearrangement links TRBV6-6 to TRBJ1-2; D is unresolved. Trimming cost V 4 bases and J 4 bases, with 7 bases left between them. This CDR3 is built from 12 residues. Germline values: CDR1 MNHNY, CDR2 SVGAGI (reference sequence). CDR3 DNA: TGTGCCAGCAGTTCAGTTGCCTATGGCTACACCTTC. This codes for CASSSVAYGYTF.

This clonotype has a handful of counts. The gene calls are TRBV29-1 and TRBJ2-7; no clear D. There are 11 residues in the CDR3. The ends were cut back, 4 bases at V and 7 bases at J, with 11 bases in the middle. Germline V lookup: CDR1 SQVTM, CDR2 ANQGSEA. CDR3 sequence reads: CSVVTHAEQYF. The CDR3 DNA reads as TGCAGCGTTGTAACCCACGCGGAGCAGTACTTC.

CDR3 sequence: CASSPWDWGGELFF. In nucleotides, the CDR3 is TGTGCCAGCAGTCCATGGGACTGGGGCGGGGAGCTGTTTTTT. This sequence joins TRBV12-3 or TRBV12-4 and TRBJ2-2; D may be TRBD2 (6 bases). This CDR3 is 14 amino acids long. V was clipped by 5 bases and J by 7 bases, with 14 bases between them.

This clonotype was detected many times. The CDR3 bases are TGTGCCAGCTCACCACCGCTTCGATCACCCCTCCACTTT. Amino acids: CASSPPLRSPLHF. The V and J genes are TRBV18 and TRBJ1-6; D is unresolved. The CDR3 is 13 residues long. Germline CDR1 KGHSH, CDR2 LQKENI. The ends were cut back, 0 bases at V and 10 bases at J, with 7 bases in the middle.

This clonotype was seen at least ten times. J is TRBJ2-2 and V is TRBV12-3 or TRBV12-4; 8 nucleotides align to TRBD1. J lost 5 bases, V lost 5 bases, and 7 bases had no gene match. The CDR3 consists of 15 residues. This chain's CDR3 is CASSHGQGVTGELFF. DNA of the CDR3: TGTGCCAGCAGTCATGGACAGGGCGTTACCGGGGAGCTGTTTTTT.

This clonotype was seen at least ten times. The chain links TRBV12-3 or TRBV12-4 to TRBJ2-7, with a tentative D call TRBD1 (6 bases). V was pared by 6 bases and J by 6 bases, with 12 bases between. CDR3 length: 12 residues. Here the CDR3 DNA reads TGTGCCAGCAGCCGGATGGGGGCCGAGCAGTACGTC. Translation: CASSRMGAEQYV.

There are many counts of this clonotype. The chain is built from TRBV10-3 and TRBJ2-3; 8 bases align to TRBD2. This CDR3 region has 10 residues. V trimming: 9 bases; J trimming: 10 bases; junction bases outside the gene matches: 3. From germline, CDR1 is ENHRY and CDR2 SYGVKD. The CDR3 reads CAMGRGAQYF. The CDR3 DNA sequence: TGTGCCATGGGGCGGGGGGCGCAGTATTTT.

The chain joins TRBV5-6 to TRBJ2-3, with 10 bases matching TRBD2. Germline V CDR1 and CDR2: SGHDT, YYEEEE. V lost 2 bases, J lost 5 bases, and 11 bases stayed unmatched. The CDR3 runs to 17 residues. This CDR3 is CASSFLSGGPLGDTQYF. In DNA, the CDR3 is TGTGCCAGCAGCTTCCTTAGCGGGGGGCCTCTAGGAGATACGCAGTATTTT.

This clonotype has more than one count but fewer than ten. The V gene is TRBV4-3, the J gene TRBJ1-1; the D gene is possibly TRBD1 (5 bases). The CDR3 totals 14 residues. Trimming pared 4 bases from V and 6 bases from J, leaving 15 bases between. Germline CDR1 and CDR2: LGHNA and YSLEER. The CDR3 DNA sequence: TGCGCCAGCAGCCGACTACTGGGGGACTCTGAAGCTTTCTTT. It specifies CASSRLLGDSEAFF.

The chain uses TRBV18 and TRBJ2-5, with TRBD1 as a possible D gene (5 bases). This CDR3 comprises 15 residues. Looked up from germline, CDR1 is KGHSH and CDR2 is LQKENI. The germline V and J ends were trimmed by 0 bases and 5 bases, with 13 bases remaining between them. CDR3 protein: CASSPPQGLGETQYF. Written as DNA, the CDR3 is TGTGCCAGCTCACCACCTCAGGGTTTGGGTGAGACCCAGTACTTC. The full variable domain, completed using reference TRBV18 and TRBJ2-5, is NAGVMQNPRHLVRRRGQEARLRCSPMKGHSHVYWYRQLPEEGLKFMVYLQKENIIDESGMPKERFSAEFPKEGPSILRIQQVVRGDSAAYFCASSPPQGLGETQYFGPGTRLLVL.

This clonotype was observed a few times. The CDR3 DNA is TGTGCCAGCAGTTTAGCAGTAACTAGCAATCAGCCCCAGCATTTT. This translates into CASSLAVTSNQPQHF. V is TRBV28 and J is TRBJ1-5, with D uncertain. Germline V lookup: CDR1 MDHEN, CDR2 SYDVKM. V was clipped by 2 bases and J by 0 bases, with 8 bases between them. The CDR3 has 15 residues.

This clonotype showed up many times. V usage is TRBV6-5 and J usage is TRBJ2-4, with D possibly TRBD1 on 5 matching bases. Trimming cost V 10 bases and J 0 bases, with 13 bases left between them. Per germline, CDR1 MNHEY and CDR2 SVGAGI. This CDR3 has 14 residues. The CDR3 coding sequence is TGTGCCACCAGGGCGTGGAGAGCCAAAAACATTCAGTACTTC. This encodes CATRAWRAKNIQYF.

This chain connects TRBV7-9 to TRBJ2-5, with TRBD1 as a possible D gene (5 bases). Germline V lookup: CDR1 SEHNR, CDR2 FQNEAQ (reference sequence). CDR3 length: 14 residues. The germline V and J ends were trimmed by 11 bases and 2 bases, with 18 bases remaining between them. The CDR3 is CAVGRQGPQETQYF. As DNA, the CDR3 is TGTGCCGTAGGACGGCAGGGCCCTCAAGAGACCCAGTACTTC.

This clonotype was detected a few times. V is TRBV12-3 or TRBV12-4 and J is TRBJ1-2, with a weak D call TRBD1 (5 bases). The length of the CDR3 is 15 residues. Between the trimmed V and J ends, which lost 2 bases and 6 bases, there was a span of 16 bases. CDR3 in DNA: TGTGCCAGCAGTTTAAAGGGGCAAAGGGTTCATGGCTACACCTTC. Protein product: CASSLKGQRVHGYTF.

Written as DNA, the CDR3 is TGCGCCAGCAGCTTGGGGGTCGTCGGGGATTCACCCCTCCACTTT. As protein: CASSLGVVGDSPLHF. The rearrangement joins TRBV5-1 to TRBJ1-6; D gene unclear. CDR3 length equals 15 residues. The germline gives CDR1 SGHRS, CDR2 YFSETQ. V was cut by 0 bases and J by 8 bases, with 12 bases left in between. The full variable domain, rest sourced from reference TRBV5-1 and TRBJ1-6, is KAGVTQTPRYLIKTRGQQVTLSCSPISGHRSVSWYQQTPGQGLQFLFEYFSETQRNKGNFPGRFSGRQFSNSRSEMNVSTLELGDSALYLCASSLGVVGDSPLHFGNGTRLTVT.

This clonotype has at least ten counts. The gene calls are TRBV4-3 and TRBJ2-5, with D unclear. V gave up 1 base and J gave up 0 bases, with 9 bases separating them. CDR1 is LGHNA, CDR2 YSLEER, per germline. CDR3 size: 15 residues. CDR3 DNA sequence: TGCGCCAGCAGCCAAGGAATAGGGTACCAAGAGACCCAGTACTTC. Protein product: CASSQGIGYQETQYF.

This clonotype was found a few times. The chain couples TRBV6-1 to TRBJ2-3, with D uncertain. CDR1 MNHNS and CDR2 SASEGT come from the germline V gene. The ends were cut back, 3 bases at V and 4 bases at J, with 17 bases in the middle. The CDR3 length is 16 residues. CDR3 in DNA: TGTGCCAGCAGTGAGCTCCCCGCCAGAGGAGCAGATACGCAGTATTTT. Translated, it gives CASSELPARGADTQYF.

CDR3 DNA sequence: TGTGCCAGTAGACTAGCGGCTAACACCGGGGAGCTGTTTTTT. It specifies CASRLAANTGELFF. The chain joins TRBV2 to TRBJ2-2; 9 positions match TRBD2. V lost 9 bases and J lost 2; bases outside the gene matches: 4. The CDR3 contains 14 residues. Germline loops: CDR1 SNHLY, CDR2 FYNNEI.